One and the same sample provided the 14 T cell receptor beta chains below, sequenced in a study of blood T cell repertoires in COVID-19. The data were produced by immunoSEQ multiplex PCR, yet TCRdb's version contains in-frame clones alone and is incomplete. Of tens of thousands of clones listed, 65% to 90% were seen once; the top ten hold roughly 3.5%. Sequencing was carried out using peripheral blood. The receptors come from a man aged 45 to 65 with active COVID-19.

The rearrangement links TRBV4-3 to TRBJ1-1; D remains ambiguous. V lost 0 bases to trimming and J lost 0 bases, with 5 bases between them. Germline loops: CDR1 LGHNA, CDR2 YSLEER. The CDR3 totals 14 residues. This chain's CDR3 is CASSQDSLNTEAFF. The CDR3 DNA reads TGCGCCAGCAGCCAAGATTCATTGAACACTGAAGCTTTCTTT.

This clone appeared once. The rearrangement links TRBV19 to TRBJ2-3, with 10 bases lining up with TRBD2. CDR3 length equals 16 residues. Looked up from germline, CDR1 is LNHDA and CDR2 is SQIVND (reference sequence). V gave up 2 bases and J gave up 0 bases; unmatched junction bases: 2. CDR3 amino acids: CASSIRLAGSTDTQYF. CDR3 in DNA: TGTGCCAGTAGTATAAGACTAGCGGGTAGCACAGATACGCAGTATTTT. Full variable domain (outside the CDR3, taken from reference TRBV19 and TRBJ2-3): DGGITQSPKYLFRKEGQNVTLSCEQNLNHDAMYWYRQDPGQGLRLIYYSQIVNDFQKGDIAEGYSVSREKKESFPLTVTSAQKNPTAFYLCASSIRLAGSTDTQYFGPGTRLTVL.

V is TRBV21-1 and J is TRBJ1-5; TRBD1, the table's D call, lacks a check against the DNA. TRBV21-1 is marked as a pseudogene. This CDR3 spans 16 amino acids. CDR3 sequence (DNA): TGTGCCAGCAGCAAATACAGGGGAAGGAGCAATCAGCCCCAGCATTTT. Translation gives CASSKYRGRSNQPQHF.

The rearrangement joins TRBV5-1 to TRBJ2-1, with D perhaps TRBD1 (6 bases). CDR3 length: 15 amino acids. Germline assignment: CDR1 SGHRS and CDR2 YFSETQ. Trimming removed 0 bases from V and 4 bases from J, with 11 bases in between. The CDR3 DNA reads as TGCGCCAGCAGCTTGGTTGGGGGCGGGTACAATGAGCAGTTCTTC. It yields the protein CASSLVGGGYNEQFF.

The CDR3 nucleotides are TGTGCCAGCAGCTCCACCGGGACAGGGTCAGGAAACACCATATATTTT. Its translation is CASSSTGTGSGNTIYF. This chain joins TRBV11-2 and TRBJ1-3; 9 nucleotides line up with TRBD1. The CDR3 sequence is 16 residues long. The germline V gene encodes CDR1 SGHAT and CDR2 FQNNGV. Losses at the gene ends were 4 bases for V and 4 bases for J; bases not matched to a gene: 8.

The rearrangement joins TRBV30 to TRBJ2-7, with TRBD1 matching 11 bases. CDR1 and CDR2 (germline): GTSNPN, SVGIG (reference sequence). Trimming cost V 2 bases and J 3 bases; bases outside gene matches: 3. The CDR3 extends over 14 amino acids. CDR3 nucleotides: TGTGCCTGGAGTACGGGACAGGGGGTCTACGAGCAGTACTTC. It is translated as CAWSTGQGVYEQYF. Supplemented by reference TRBV30 and TRBJ2-7, the full variable domain reads SQTIHQWPATLVQPVGSPLSLECTVEGTSNPNLYWYRQAAGRGLQLLFYSVGIGQISSEVPQNLSASRPQDRQFILSSKKLLLSDSGFYLCAWSTGQGVYEQYFGPGTRLTVT.

Only one count was recorded for this clone. J is TRBJ2-2 and V is TRBV5-1, with 7 bases aligning to TRBD1. Trimming took 5 bases from V and 1 from J; bases not matched to a gene: 11. Germline CDR1 SGHRS, CDR2 YFSETQ. The CDR3 contains 17 residues. CDR3 bases: TGCGCCAGCAGTCCGGTACCGGACAGGAGGAACACCGGGGAGCTGTTTTTT. Translation gives CASSPVPDRRNTGELFF. Full variable domain (rest looked up from reference TRBV5-1 and TRBJ2-2): KAGVTQTPRYLIKTRGQQVTLSCSPISGHRSVSWYQQTPGQGLQFLFEYFSETQRNKGNFPGRFSGRQFSNSRSEMNVSTLELGDSALYLCASSPVPDRRNTGELFFGEGSRLTVL.

This clone is a singleton in its sample. The chain uses TRBV19 and TRBJ2-7; D is unclear. The CDR3 runs 14 residues. CDR1 and CDR2 from the germline V gene are LNHDA and SQIVND (reference sequence). Deletions cut 3 bases from V and 3 bases from J, with 12 bases between. The CDR3 nucleotides read TGTGCCAGTAGTATCTCAGGTCCCCTCTACGAGCAGTACTTC. It specifies CASSISGPLYEQYF.

The sample holds a few counts of this clone. The rearrangement links TRBV7-9 to TRBJ2-7; 7 bases align to TRBD2. In germline, CDR1 is SEHNR, CDR2 FQNEAQ (reference sequence). Germline trimming cut 8 bases from V and 6 bases from J; bases unmatched to any gene: 7. The CDR3 loop spans 12 amino acids. The CDR3, as DNA: TGTGCCAGCGGGGGGGACCCCGCCGAGCAGTACTTC. This gives the protein CASGGDPAEQYF.

The chain couples TRBV11-2 to TRBJ1-1, with D possibly being TRBD1 (5 bases). Germline CDR1 reads SGHAT; CDR2 reads FQNNGV. V was cut by 2 bases and J by 7 bases, with 8 bases left in between. The CDR3 extends over 12 amino acids. DNA of the CDR3: TGTGCCAGCAGCTTACGGGGGAATGAAGCTTTCTTT. Translating gives CASSLRGNEAFF.

The V gene is TRBV7-9, the J gene TRBJ2-3; no firm D call. Trimming removed 1 base at V and 4 bases at J, with 9 bases between. The germline V gene has CDR1 SEHNR and CDR2 FQNEAQ (reference sequence). The CDR3 has 14 amino acids. CDR3 bases: TGTGCCAGCAGCTTAGTACTGGTGGCAGATACGCAGTATTTT. Translated: CASSLVLVADTQYF.

This clone was observed once. This chain connects TRBV4-1 to TRBJ1-2; 7 bases agree with TRBD1. The V gene end was trimmed by 1 base and the J gene end by 8 bases; junction bases not matched to a gene: 10. In germline, CDR1 is MGHRA, CDR2 YSYEKL. The CDR3 has 15 residues. The CDR3 nucleotides read TGCGCCAGCAGCCAAGTTCCCTGGGACAGTCGCGGCTACACCTTC. It codes for CASSQVPWDSRGYTF.

V usage is TRBV4-1 and J usage is TRBJ2-3; 12 positions agree with TRBD2. V shed 4 bases, J shed 3 bases, and the junction held 8 bases outside the gene matches. This CDR3 spans 17 amino acids. Germline V gene lookup returns CDR1 MGHRA and CDR2 YSYEKL. The CDR3 region has the DNA TGCGCCAGCAGCCGGGGAGGACTAGCGGGGATGACAGATACGCAGTATTTT. This encodes CASSRGGLAGMTDTQYF.

V is TRBV7-2 and J is TRBJ1-6; D is ambiguous. V was trimmed by 3 bases and J by 9 bases, leaving 12 bases between them. Germline values: CDR1 SGHTA, CDR2 FQGNSA. This CDR3 has 14 residues. The CDR3 loop is CASSFIVTGSPLHF. As DNA, the CDR3 is TGTGCCAGCAGCTTTATTGTTACGGGTTCACCCCTCCACTTT.